The T cell receptor (beta chain) under discussion was sequenced for a study of blood T cell repertoires in COVID-19. Study overall: From T cells, B-cell-depleted T cells, or PBMCs came the material, which was cDNA or gDNA.

Assay: immunoSEQ multiplex PCR; the TCRdb copy retains only in-frame clones and omits some. The table lists around 340,000 clones, about nine tenths of them singletons. Seattle's enrolled individuals joined amid active infection and were then monitored longitudinally. V was shortened by 7 bases and J by 2 bases, with 9 bases between the two germline ends. There are 13 residues in the CDR3. The receptor was isolated from a woman aged 55-69 years with COVID-19, enrolled during active disease. Sequenced sample: peripheral blood. The chain has TRBV12-3 or TRBV12-4 and TRBJ1-5; D is unresolved. The chain's CDR3 is CASTLFGNQPQHF. CDR3 DNA: TGTGCCAGCACCCTGTTTGGCAATCAGCCCCAGCATTTT.